Here is one T cell receptor (beta chain) with its context. It lacks a known antigen. Base qualities were left out, and no much larger clone turns up one base away. The sample comes from a study of identical twins (dated by TCRdb to the mid-2010s). Notes on the research overall: The study deep-sequenced TCR alpha and beta repertoires from monozygotic twins, unrelated adults of various ages and cord blood to test whether fetal clonotypes persist. Replicate twin experiments were performed at different times using different library preparation protocols to rule out contamination.

Results and caveats for the whole study, not just this receptor: Compared with coincidental sharing between unrelated individuals, an excess of low generation-probability sequences was observed among out-of-frame TCR alpha sequences shared between twins. Fewer insertions were carried by abundant cord blood beta clonotypes; a weaker similar trend was observed in young adult naive repertoires, while no such trend was observed in memory repertoires. Zero-insertion analyses could be partly confounded by invariant T cells such as MAIT and iNKT, although diverse VJ usage argued against such confounding for most clonotypes. Because the same donors could not be followed over many years, the conclusions depended on cross-sectional statistical analysis. In monozygotic twins, out-of-frame TCR alpha sharing was systematically underestimated by recombination models, although the models agreed with sharing between unrelated individuals. A weaker excess of twin sharing was found in beta out-of-frame sequences because the signal-to-noise ratio was lowered by fewer shared sequences.

The CDR3 contains 14 residues, cysteine and phenylalanine counted. Only the CDR3 part of the read is kept: 42 bases, read in frame from the first base. Sequences SEHNR (CDR1) and FQNEAQ (CDR2) are obtained from the germline V gene (reference sequence). At the junction V is shortened by 4 bases and J by 0 bases, with 10 bases in between. Only healthy Caucasian donors were included. The researchers also sequenced three unrelated adults who were not twins: a male aged 18 to 29, a male aged 50 to 59, and a female aged 50 to 59. Miltenyi CD45RO+ enrichment and human naive T-cell isolation kits were used to isolate memory (CD45RO+) and naive T cells from PBMC. The library came from 5' RACE. The sample was run on an Illumina HiSeq 2000. Template switching added a universal primer binding site, and the final cDNA carried a unique molecular identifier that allowed TCR cDNA molecules to be counted accurately. Specific primers in the conserved constant-segment region were used to synthesize first-strand cDNA for the TCR alpha and beta chains. Each cDNA library was double barcoded, with a SMART-Mk sample barcode plus Illumina barcodes, to control for contamination. Two successive PCR steps introduced TruSeq adapter sequences along with Illumina sample barcodes. TCR alpha and beta cDNA libraries were sequenced on the Illumina HiSeq platform with custom primers. The authors processed their data as follows. MiGEC processed the raw reads to extract unique molecular identifiers, while MiXCR was used to determine the CDR3 positions. For each individual, recombination models were inferred using an EM algorithm with the repgenHMM and IGoR tools. The tcR package in R was used for shared clonotype analysis, with sharing normalized by the product of cloneset sizes. To study raw recombination without the effects of thymic and clonal selection, out-of-frame nonproductive sequences were analyzed. TCRdb applied fastp at Q25 and MiXCR to the public reads, then kept only in-frame beta chains. Each CDR3 protein gets just one entry, which takes the most common genes and DNA from the rows behind it. The V and J calls shown here were made by TCRdb, not taken from the authors' results. The sample profile shows hundreds of thousands of distinct CDR3 sequences; around 5.7% of them were found once. The ten largest clones add up to around 1.9% of the sample.

The sample taken for sequencing was naive T cells sorted from blood. This sample's cell subset or site label indicates: cells isolated with a human naive T-cell isolation kit. Recombination joined TRBV7-9 with TRBJ2-7; TRBD2 is possibly the D segment (6 matching bases). This TCR was recovered from a man younger than 35 in good health. The DNA sequence is as follows: TGTGCCAGCAGCTCCGGGACTCGCTCCTACGAGCAGTACTTC. Its protein reads: CASSSGTRSYEQYF. Extended through the reference TRBV7-9 and TRBJ2-7 proteins, this CDR3 yields the full variable domain: DTGVSQNPRHKITKRGQNVTFRCDPISEHNRLYWYRQTLGQGPEFLTYFQNEAQLEKSRLLSDRFSAERPKGSFSTLEIQRTEQGDSAMYLCASSSGTRSYEQYFGPGTRLTVT.